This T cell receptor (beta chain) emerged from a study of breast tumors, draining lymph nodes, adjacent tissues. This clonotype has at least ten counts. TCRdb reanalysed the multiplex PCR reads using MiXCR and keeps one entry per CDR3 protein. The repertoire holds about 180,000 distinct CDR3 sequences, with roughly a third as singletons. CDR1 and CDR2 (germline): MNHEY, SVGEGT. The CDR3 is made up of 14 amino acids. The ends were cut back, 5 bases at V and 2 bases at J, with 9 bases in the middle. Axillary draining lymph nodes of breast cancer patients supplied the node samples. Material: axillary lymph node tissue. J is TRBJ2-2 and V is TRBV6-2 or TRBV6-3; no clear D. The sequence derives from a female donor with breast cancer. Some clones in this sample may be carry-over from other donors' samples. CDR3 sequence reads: CASSLHHNTGELFF. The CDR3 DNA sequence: TGTGCCAGCAGTCTCCACCACAACACCGGGGAGCTGTTTTTT.